The 2 T cell receptor beta chains given below trace back to one sample, sequenced in a study of T cells after yellow fever vaccination. One entry per CDR3 protein results from TCRdb running MiXCR on the 5' RACE reads. Counted here are hundreds of thousands of distinct CDR3 sequences, around 3.6% occurring once; the ten biggest clones make up around 24%. The sample here was PBMCs, taken on the day of the yellow fever booster vaccination. These TCRs come from a man aged 18 to 30 who received the YFV17D yellow fever vaccine.

Many counts were recorded for this clonotype. The rearrangement links TRBV6-5 to TRBJ2-7; TRBD1 aligns across 9 bases. The CDR3 spans 14 residues. Germline V gives CDR1 MNHEY, CDR2 SVGAGI. The J segment lost 6 bases and the V segment lost 5 bases, leaving 8 bases of the junction unmatched. CDR3 residues: CASSTRTGAIEQYV. DNA for the CDR3: TGTGCCAGCAGTACTAGGACAGGGGCGATCGAGCAGTACGTC.

This clonotype was seen only a few times. The V and J genes are TRBV7-7 and TRBJ2-5, with 10 positions matching TRBD2. CDR1 and CDR2 from the germline V gene are SSHAT and FNYEAQ (reference sequence). The CDR3 totals 16 residues. V dropped 2 bases and J dropped 4; count of bases not matched to a gene: 7. The CDR3 loop is CASSLRGLAMLETQYF. The DNA for the CDR3 is TGTGCCAGCAGCTTAAGGGGACTAGCGATGCTAGAGACCCAGTACTTC.